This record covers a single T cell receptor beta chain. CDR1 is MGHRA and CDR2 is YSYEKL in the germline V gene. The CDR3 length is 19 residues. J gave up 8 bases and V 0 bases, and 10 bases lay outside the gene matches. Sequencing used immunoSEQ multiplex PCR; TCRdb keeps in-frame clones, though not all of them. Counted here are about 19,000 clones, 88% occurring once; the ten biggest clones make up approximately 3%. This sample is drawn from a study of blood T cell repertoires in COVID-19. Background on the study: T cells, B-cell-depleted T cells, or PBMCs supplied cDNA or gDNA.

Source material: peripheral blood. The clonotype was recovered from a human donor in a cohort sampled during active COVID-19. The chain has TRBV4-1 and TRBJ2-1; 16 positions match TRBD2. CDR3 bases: TGCGCCAGCAGCCAAGAAATCCGGGGACTAGCGGGAGGGCCCTATGAGCAGTTCTTC. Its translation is CASSQEIRGLAGGPYEQFF.